This record looks at one TCR beta chain sequence and its context. This sample is part of a study of blood T cell repertoires in COVID-19. Trimming removed 4 bases from V and 0 bases from J, with 8 bases in between. This CDR3 contains 14 residues. Per the germline V gene, CDR1 is SGHKS and CDR2 is YYEKEE (reference sequence). TCRdb's copy holds only in-frame clones and misses some; the assay was immunoSEQ multiplex PCR. The sample includes roughly 430,000 clones, approximately 91% of them seen just once. Source material: PBMCs or T cells enriched from blood (not recorded which). The receptor was derived from a woman in her forties with acute COVID-19. This sequence joins TRBV5-5 and TRBJ1-3; D gene uncertain. CDR3 bases: TGTGCCAGCAGCCCTCAGGTCTCTGGAAACACCATATATTTT. Its protein product is CASSPQVSGNTIYF.